The clone carrying this TCR beta chain has more than one count but fewer than ten. The antigen is undetermined. This CDR3 has 16 amino acids. Germline V gene sequence: CDR1 SGHRS, CDR2 YFSETQ. Trimming stripped 0 bases from V and 3 bases from J, with 15 bases between. The authors reverse transcribed all of the isolated RNA, so sequencing captured expressed TCRB transcripts. Average reads for naive, central memory and regulatory T cell samples were about 3.7 million. Assay: immunoSEQ multiplex PCR; the TCRdb copy retains only in-frame clones and omits some. The repertoire holds almost 350,000 clones, with 15% to 20% as singletons. This sample is drawn from a study of beta chain features in type 1 diabetes. Study-level points and caveats: A greater similarity of naive, central memory and Treg TCRB repertoires was seen among patients than among healthy donors. Cells carrying high TCR expression could end up over-represented when cDNA is sequenced.

The receptor's source is a woman aged 18-29 years in good health. This chain links TRBV5-1 with TRBJ1-1, with D uncertain. Sequenced sample: naive CD4+ T cells from blood. The CDR3 DNA is TGCGCCAGCAGCTTGGACGAGGTGCAGAGAGACACTGAAGCTTTCTTT. It is translated as CASSLDEVQRDTEAFF.